The 18 T cell receptor beta chains reported below all come from one sample, sequenced in a study of beta chain features in type 1 diabetes. Reverse transcription of all isolated RNA meant that expressed TCRB transcripts were sequenced. Method: immunoSEQ multiplex PCR; TCRdb's copy keeps in-frame clones and lacks some. The data hold about 180,000 clones, with about 13% observed a single time. The source material was central memory CD4+ T cells from blood. The receptors originated from a young woman in good health.

The rearrangement joins TRBV30 to TRBJ2-2; TRBD2 agrees at 9 bases. The germline V gene encodes CDR1 GTSNPN and CDR2 SVGIG (reference sequence). J lost 4 bases, V lost 0 bases, and 12 bases had no gene match. This CDR3 is 18 amino acids long. As DNA, the CDR3 is TGTGCCTGGAGTGTATTTGGGTCGGCTAGCGGGACCACCGGGGAGCTGTTTTTT. Its translation: CAWSVFGSASGTTGELFF. The full variable domain, in which reference TRBV30 and TRBJ2-2 provide the parts outside the CDR3, is SQTIHQWPATLVQPVGSPLSLECTVEGTSNPNLYWYRQAAGRGLQLLFYSVGIGQISSEVPQNLSASRPQDRQFILSSKKLLLSDSGFYLCAWSVFGSASGTTGELFFGEGSRLTVL.

V usage is TRBV7-8 and J usage is TRBJ2-3; TRBD1 is a possible D gene (5 bases). V dropped 5 bases and J dropped 0 bases, with 15 bases sitting between them. The length of the CDR3 is 16 residues. Looked up from germline, CDR1 is SGHVS and CDR2 is FQNEAQ. The CDR3 loop reads CASSPDSYSSTDTQYF. CDR3 nucleotides: TGTGCCAGCAGCCCCGACAGCTATTCTAGCACAGATACGCAGTATTTT.

The table lists this clone with a few counts. The rearrangement links TRBV30 to TRBJ2-5, with 10 nucleotides matching TRBD2. The J call may be mistaken, given a closer DNA end match to TRBJ2-7. Per the germline V gene, CDR1 is GTSNPN and CDR2 is SVGIG (reference sequence). This CDR3 comprises 13 residues. The chain's CDR3 is CAWSRLAGDEQYF. CDR3 nucleotide sequence: TGTGCCTGGAGTAGGCTAGCGGGAGACGAGCAGTACTTC.

This rearrangement joins TRBV2 to TRBJ2-7; no definite D call. Germline CDR1 reads SNHLY; CDR2 reads FYNNEI. Trimming cost V 7 bases and J 4 bases, with 8 bases left between them. The CDR3 spans 11 residues. For the CDR3, the DNA is TGTGCCAGCACATACGAGTACGAGCAGTACTTC. This gives the protein CASTYEYEQYF.

This clone was found a few times. The chain recombines TRBV6-5 with TRBJ2-3; 8 bases align to TRBD1. This CDR3 comprises 14 residues. Germline V gene lookup returns CDR1 MNHEY and CDR2 SVGAGI. Trimming took 5 bases from V and 2 from J; bases not matched to a gene: 3. The CDR3 protein is CASSGQGLTDTQYF. The CDR3 DNA is TGTGCCAGCAGTGGACAGGGTCTCACAGATACGCAGTATTTT.

The gene calls are TRBV5-4 and TRBJ2-2; 7 nucleotides match TRBD1. Trimming removed 4 bases from V and 2 bases from J; junction bases left unmatched: 5. Germline V gives CDR1 SGHNT, CDR2 YYREEE (reference sequence). The CDR3 has 15 residues. CDR3 DNA: TGTGCCAGCAGCCAAAGACAGGGTAACACCGGGGAGCTGTTTTTT. The encoded protein is CASSQRQGNTGELFF.

V gene TRBV6-1 combines with J gene TRBJ2-1, with 9 bases matching TRBD1. The CDR3 is 13 amino acids. Germline-derived CDR1 and CDR2 are MNHNS and SASEGT. With V trimmed by 6 bases and J by 7 bases, 4 bases remained unmatched. The DNA of the CDR3 is TGTGCCAGCAGCGGGACAGGGCTGAATGAGCAGTTCTTC. Protein product: CASSGTGLNEQFF.

The J gene is TRBJ1-1, the V gene TRBV5-6; perhaps TRBD1 as D (5 bases). The CDR3 is 17 amino acids. Germline V CDR1 and CDR2: SGHDT, YYEEEE. The V gene lost 2 bases and the J gene lost 1 base, with 18 bases spanning the gap. CDR3 DNA sequence: TGTGCCAGCAGCTTTTTTACAGGATTTGGGAAGAACACTGAAGCTTTCTTT. Amino acid sequence: CASSFFTGFGKNTEAFF.

The chain joins TRBV6-5 to TRBJ2-3; tentatively, D is TRBD2 (5 bases). With 7 bases removed from V and 5 bases from J, the gap between germline ends came to 16 bases. This CDR3 spans 14 amino acids. The germline gives CDR1 MNHEY, CDR2 SVGAGI. The CDR3 protein is CASKKNVALDTQYF. The CDR3 DNA sequence: TGTGCCAGCAAAAAGAACGTAGCGTTAGATACGCAGTATTTT.

This clone has just a few counts. The J gene is TRBJ2-6, the V gene TRBV28; TRBD1 might be the D (5 bases). Trimming cost V 11 bases and J 2 bases, with 10 bases left between them. Germline CDR1 is MDHEN and CDR2 is SYDVKM. There are 13 residues in the CDR3. CDR3 region: CAGRRAGANVLTF. For the CDR3, the DNA is TGTGCCGGCCGCAGGGCTGGGGCCAACGTCCTGACTTTC.

There are a few counts of this clone. The chain recombines TRBV14 with TRBJ2-1, with TRBD2 matching 11 bases. Germline CDR1 is SGHDN and CDR2 is FVKESK. With 2 bases clipped from V and 5 bases from J, the junction kept 8 bases outside the gene matches. The CDR3 has 17 residues. The CDR3 DNA follows: TGTGCCAGCAGCCAACGACTACTAGCGGGAGTCCACAATGAGCAGTTCTTC. This encodes CASSQRLLAGVHNEQFF.

The gene calls are TRBV23-1 and TRBJ2-1; 7 bases align to TRBD1. TRBV23-1 falls under the ORF class, with uncertain function. The J segment lost 12 bases and the V segment lost 0 bases, leaving 5 bases of the junction unmatched. The CDR3 contains 13 residues. The CDR3 bases are TGCGCCAGCAGTCAATCGAGGGGGCTTGGGCAGTTCTTC. Its translation is CASSQSRGLGQFF.

This clone was counted only a few times. The genes are TRBV2 and TRBJ2-6, with a weak D call TRBD1 (7 bases). Trimming pared 6 bases from V and 2 bases from J, leaving 14 bases between. CDR1 is SNHLY, CDR2 FYNNEI, per germline. The CDR3 loop spans 16 amino acids. The CDR3 DNA sequence: TGTGCCAGCAGGGGCAGGGGGGTAACTGGGGCCAACGTCCTGACTTTC. Residues: CASRGRGVTGANVLTF.

A few counts support this clone. The chain is built from TRBV5-4 and TRBJ2-7; 10 bases map to TRBD1. CDR3 length: 15 residues. V shed 4 bases and J 7 bases; nucleotides not matched to a gene: 11. The V gene's germline CDR1 is SGHNT and CDR2 YYREEE (reference sequence). CDR3 residues: CASSHRDRGVQEQYF. DNA for the CDR3: TGTGCCAGCAGCCACCGGGACAGGGGAGTTCAGGAGCAGTACTTC.

This clone was counted only a few times. The V gene is TRBV5-4, the J gene TRBJ2-1, with TRBD2 matching 9 bases. Germline V gene lookup returns CDR1 SGHNT and CDR2 YYREEE (reference sequence). After removal of 0 bases from V and 8 bases from J, the junction contained 9 bases not matched to a gene. The CDR3 runs 16 residues. CDR3 nucleotides: TGTGCCAGCAGCTTGGAAGGCCAGCGGGGGGTCGATGAGCAGTTCTTC. Protein sequence: CASSLEGQRGVDEQFF.

Written as DNA, the CDR3 is TGTGCCACCAGCAGAGATCGGACAGGGGGGAACAATGAGCAGTTCTTC. Its protein product is CATSRDRTGGNNEQFF. This chain joins TRBV15 and TRBJ2-1; 10 bases map to TRBD1. The CDR3 consists of 16 residues. Germline loops: CDR1 LNHNV, CDR2 YYDKDF (reference sequence). V lost 0 bases to trimming and J lost 5 bases; unmatched junction nucleotides: 4.

The rearrangement uses TRBV9 and TRBJ1-3; 7 positions agree with TRBD1. The CDR3 is 16 residues long. The J segment lost 0 bases and the V segment lost 4 bases, leaving 7 bases of the junction unmatched. Per the germline V gene, CDR1 is SGDLS and CDR2 is YYNGEE. The CDR3 DNA is TGTGCCAGCAGCCCACAGGGGCTCAGCTCTGGAAACACCATATATTTT. This gives the protein CASSPQGLSSGNTIYF.

The genes are TRBV28 and TRBJ1-5, with D hard to call. CDR1 and CDR2 (germline): MDHEN, SYDVKM. The CDR3 consists of 13 residues. With 6 bases removed from V and 7 bases from J, the gap between germline ends came to 13 bases. The CDR3 is CASSPLVRQPQHF. The CDR3 DNA follows: TGTGCCAGCAGCCCTTTGGTCAGACAGCCCCAGCATTTT. Filled out from reference TRBV28 and TRBJ1-5, the complete variable domain reads DVKVTQSSRYLVKRTGEKVFLECVQDMDHENMFWYRQDPGLGLRLIYFSYDVKMKEKGDIPEGYSVSREKKERFSLILESASTNQTSMYLCASSPLVRQPQHFGDGTRLSIL.